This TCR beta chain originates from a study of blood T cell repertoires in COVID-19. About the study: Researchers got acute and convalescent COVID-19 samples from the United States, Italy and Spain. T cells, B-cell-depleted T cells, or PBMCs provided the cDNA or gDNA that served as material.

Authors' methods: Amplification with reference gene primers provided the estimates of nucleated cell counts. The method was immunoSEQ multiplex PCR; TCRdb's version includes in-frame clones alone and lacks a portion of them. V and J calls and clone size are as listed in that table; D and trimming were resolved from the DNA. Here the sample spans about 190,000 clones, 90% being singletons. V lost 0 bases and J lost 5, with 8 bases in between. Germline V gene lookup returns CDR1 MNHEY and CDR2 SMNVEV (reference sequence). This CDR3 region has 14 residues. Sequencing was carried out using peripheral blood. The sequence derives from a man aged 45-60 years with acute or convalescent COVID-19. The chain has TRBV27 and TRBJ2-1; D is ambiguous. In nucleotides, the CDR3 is TGTGCCAGCAGTTTATCGGGCGCTCACAATGAGCAGTTCTTC. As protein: CASSLSGAHNEQFF.